The 3 T cell receptor beta chains listed next were all sequenced from one sample in a study of CXCR3-negative and CXCR3-positive naive CD8 T cells. Whole-study findings and limits: TRB CDR3s of CXCR3-positive naive cells were more hydrophobic than those of CXCR3-negative naive cells.

Their antigens are not known. cDNA libraries for TRB were generated by 5' RACE incorporating UMI labels. TCRdb re-called the 5' RACE reads, yielding one record per CDR3 amino acid sequence without DNA. The sample holds approximately 90,000 distinct CDR3 sequences. Specimen: naive CXCR3+ CD8+ T cells from blood. Regarding subset: CD45RO-CCR7+CD27+CD95- naive CD8+ T cells expressing CXCR3 (TNR3+). The source is a human donor in good health. Some clones in this sample may be carry-over from other donors' samples.

The chain carries TRBV7-9 and TRBJ2-3. Per germline, CDR1 SEHNR and CDR2 FQNEAQ (reference sequence). This CDR3 spans 13 amino acids. CDR3 sequence: CASSYVGPDTQYF.

V usage is TRBV4-2 and J usage is TRBJ1-2. Germline CDR1 is LGHNA and CDR2 is YNFKEQ. The CDR3 covers 15 residues. This chain's CDR3 is CASSQVNRELYGYTF.

The genes are TRBV5-1 and TRBJ2-7; TCRdb's D call of TRBD1 is untestable without DNA. The V gene's germline CDR1 is SGHRS and CDR2 YFSETQ. The CDR3 is 14 amino acids. CDR3 sequence: CASSFGGLSYEQYF.